The present T cell receptor (beta chain) was sequenced within a study of T cells in localized non-small cell lung cancer. Whole-study findings and limits: Adjacent lung held a median approximately 57 of the top 100 tumor clones. Only one tumor region went through sequencing, so heterogeneity may still be there. Uninvolved adjacent lung showed higher T cell clonality than tumor. Prolonged overall survival went with higher T cell density in the blood.

The CDR3 spans 15 residues. Germline CDR1 is LGHNA and CDR2 is YSLEER. J gave up 8 bases and V 0 bases, and 4 bases lay outside the gene matches. On this clone itself: Antigen specificity is unknown.

Profiling relied on immunoSEQ multiplex PCR, and the TCRdb table lists in-frame clones only, not all of them. The sample holds about 41,000 clones, roughly 90% seen once. The sequencing used peripheral blood, collected before any cancer treatment. This clonotype was sampled from a female donor older than 55 with stage I squamous cell lung carcinoma. The V gene is TRBV4-3, the J gene TRBJ2-1; 10 bases map to TRBD2. The chain's CDR3 is CASSQDSSGSDEQFF. The CDR3 DNA reads as TGCGCCAGCAGCCAAGACTCTAGCGGGAGTGATGAGCAGTTCTTC.